This T cell receptor beta chain stems from a study of OX40 agonist ivuxolimab in advanced cancers. The CDR3 consists of 17 residues. Germline V gene data show CDR1 as MGHRA and CDR2 as YSYEKL. V lost 1 base to trimming and J lost 0 bases, with 16 bases between them. The data were produced by immunoSEQ multiplex PCR, yet TCRdb's version contains in-frame clones alone and is incomplete. The repertoire holds 12,000 or so clones, with around 84% as singletons. The receptor was derived from an adult with an advanced solid tumor such as melanoma, head and neck, liver or kidney cancer. The chain carries TRBV4-1 and TRBJ2-7; D is perhaps TRBD2 (6 bases). Material: CD4+ or CD8+ T cells sorted from blood, obtained in a trial of the OX40 agonist ivuxolimab. The CDR3 sequence is CASSQGGSGRSSYEQYF. Here the CDR3 DNA reads TGCGCCAGCAGCCAAGGAGGGTCGGGGAGGAGCTCCTACGAGCAGTACTTC.